These T cell receptor beta chains were read from a single sample in a study of cytomegalovirus exposure and HLA in healthy donors. The table came from immunoSEQ multiplex PCR; TCRdb's copy has only in-frame clones and leaves some out. This sample has some 150,000 clones, with about 75% found just once. Material for sequencing was PBMCs. The receptors derive from a woman aged 25 to 39 in good health and CMV-seronegative. CDR3s include the opening cysteine and the closing phenylalanine or tryptophan. The D gene is left open where the match is weak. Expanded clones get a size class; other rows say once, few or many, or leave the size out.

d_call: TRBD1
v_call: TRBV5-6
clone_size: few
j_call: TRBJ2-7
cdr3_length: 14
cdr3_aa: CASSPGQGPYEQYF
cdr3_nt: TGTGCCAGCAGCCCCGGACAGGGTCCTTACGAGCAGTACTTC

d_call: NA
v_call: TRBV18
clone_size: NA
j_call: TRBJ2-2
cdr3_length: 14
cdr3_aa: CASSPQVATGELFF
cdr3_nt: TGTGCCAGCTCACCTCAGGTTGCCACCGGGGAGCTGTTTTTT

d_call: NA
v_call: TRBV6-5
clone_size: NA
j_call: TRBJ2-5
cdr3_length: 13
cdr3_aa: CASSYYSKETQYF
cdr3_nt: TGTGCCAGCAGTTACTACAGTAAAGAGACCCAGTACTTC

d_call: NA
v_call: TRBV9
clone_size: NA
j_call: TRBJ1-6
cdr3_length: 15
cdr3_aa: CASSVVASGDSPLHF
cdr3_nt: TGTGCCAGCAGCGTAGTGGCTTCGGGTGATTCACCCCTCCACTTT

d_call: NA
v_call: TRBV28
clone_size: NA
j_call: TRBJ1-2
cdr3_length: 12
cdr3_aa: CASTPNMRGYTF
cdr3_nt: TGTGCCAGCACTCCCAACATGAGGGGCTACACCTTC

d_call: NA
v_call: TRBV6-5
clone_size: NA
j_call: TRBJ2-3
cdr3_length: 16
cdr3_aa: CASSYSALGGTDTQYF
cdr3_nt: TGTGCCAGCAGTTACTCAGCCCTGGGGGGAACAGATACGCAGTATTTT

d_call: TRBD1
v_call: TRBV4-1
clone_size: NA
j_call: TRBJ2-1
cdr3_length: 17
cdr3_aa: CASSQDFDRDPYNEQFF
cdr3_nt: TGCGCCAGCAGCCAAGATTTCGACAGGGACCCCTACAATGAGCAGTTCTTC

d_call: NA
v_call: TRBV6-5
clone_size: few
j_call: TRBJ2-5
cdr3_length: 16
cdr3_aa: CASSYQDLAAGETQYF
cdr3_nt: TGTGCCAGCAGTTACCAGGACCTCGCAGCGGGTGAGACCCAGTACTTC

d_call: NA
v_call: TRBV6-1
clone_size: NA
j_call: TRBJ2-5
cdr3_length: 14
cdr3_aa: CASSEGRDQETQYF
cdr3_nt: TGTGCCAGCAGTGAAGGGCGGGACCAAGAGACCCAGTACTTC

d_call: TRBD1
v_call: TRBV11-2
clone_size: NA
j_call: TRBJ1-3
cdr3_length: 14
cdr3_aa: CASSPRGPGNTIYF
cdr3_nt: TGTGCCAGCAGCCCCAGGGGGCCCGGAAACACCATATATTTT

d_call: NA
v_call: TRBV5-1
clone_size: NA
j_call: TRBJ1-1
cdr3_length: 16
cdr3_aa: CASSLVGDSRTSEAFF
cdr3_nt: TGCGCCAGCAGCTTGGTCGGGGACTCCCGGACCTCTGAAGCTTTCTTT

d_call: NA
v_call: TRBV5-4
clone_size: few
j_call: TRBJ2-7
cdr3_length: 13
cdr3_aa: CASSLDRVGEQYF
cdr3_nt: TGTGCCAGCAGCTTGGACAGGGTCGGCGAGCAGTACTTC

d_call: NA
v_call: TRBV7-9
clone_size: NA
j_call: TRBJ2-3
cdr3_length: 15
cdr3_aa: CASSLGQAATDTQYF
cdr3_nt: TGTGCCAGCAGCTTAGGACAGGCTGCCACAGATACGCAGTATTTT

d_call: NA
v_call: TRBV28
clone_size: few
j_call: TRBJ1-2
cdr3_length: 12
cdr3_aa: CAGRKTGSGYTF
cdr3_nt: TGTGCCGGACGAAAAACAGGGTCCGGCTACACCTTC

d_call: TRBD1
v_call: TRBV2
clone_size: NA
j_call: TRBJ1-2
cdr3_length: 14
cdr3_aa: CASSKQGLRESYTF
cdr3_nt: TGTGCCAGCAGTAAACAGGGGCTTAGAGAAAGCTACACCTTC

d_call: TRBD1
v_call: TRBV19
clone_size: NA
j_call: TRBJ1-2
cdr3_length: 14
cdr3_aa: CASSRGQAGYGYTF
cdr3_nt: TGTGCCAGTAGTAGGGGACAGGCGGGGTATGGCTACACCTTC

d_call: TRBD1
v_call: TRBV28
clone_size: NA
j_call: TRBJ2-3
cdr3_length: 16
cdr3_aa: CASSLWGQPSTDTQYF
cdr3_nt: TGTGCCAGCAGTTTATGGGGACAGCCTAGCACAGATACGCAGTATTTT

d_call: TRBD1
v_call: TRBV5-6
clone_size: NA
j_call: TRBJ1-6
cdr3_length: 15
cdr3_aa: CASSEQGASYSPLHF
cdr3_nt: TGTGCCAGCAGCGAACAGGGGGCTAGTTATTCACCCCTCCACTTT

d_call: NA
v_call: TRBV28
clone_size: NA
j_call: TRBJ1-5
cdr3_length: 16
cdr3_aa: CASSLRGRRGNQPQHF
cdr3_nt: TGTGCCAGCAGTTTACGAGGGAGGAGAGGCAATCAGCCCCAGCATTTT

d_call: TRBD2
v_call: TRBV19
clone_size: NA
j_call: TRBJ2-7
cdr3_length: 14
cdr3_aa: CASSPGLAPYEQYF
cdr3_nt: TGTGCCAGTAGTCCGGGACTAGCGCCATACGAGCAGTACTTC

d_call: NA
v_call: TRBV19
clone_size: few
j_call: TRBJ1-5
cdr3_length: 16
cdr3_aa: CASSMSRGGSSQPQHF
cdr3_nt: TGTGCCAGTAGTATGAGTCGCGGAGGGTCTTCTCAGCCCCAGCATTTT

d_call: TRBD1
v_call: TRBV2
clone_size: NA
j_call: TRBJ2-5
cdr3_length: 15
cdr3_aa: CASSPGTGLQETQYF
cdr3_nt: TGTGCCAGCAGTCCCGGGACAGGCCTCCAAGAGACCCAGTACTTC

d_call: NA
v_call: TRBV7-9
clone_size: NA
j_call: TRBJ2-5
cdr3_length: 12
cdr3_aa: CASGGNQETQYF
cdr3_nt: TGTGCCAGCGGGGGCAACCAAGAGACCCAGTACTTC

d_call: TRBD2
v_call: TRBV11-1
clone_size: NA
j_call: TRBJ2-3
cdr3_length: 16
cdr3_aa: CASSPATGGSADTQYF
cdr3_nt: TGTGCCAGCAGCCCCGCCACAGGCGGGAGCGCAGATACGCAGTATTTT

d_call: NA
v_call: TRBV11-3
clone_size: NA
j_call: TRBJ2-1
cdr3_length: 13
cdr3_aa: CASTPSRDNEQFF
cdr3_nt: TGTGCCAGCACCCCCTCGCGCGACAATGAGCAGTTCTTC

d_call: NA
v_call: TRBV7-2
clone_size: NA
j_call: TRBJ1-1
cdr3_length: 15
cdr3_aa: CASSLYGQGRTEAFF
cdr3_nt: TGTGCCAGCAGCCTTTATGGGCAGGGTAGGACTGAAGCTTTCTTT

d_call: TRBD1
v_call: TRBV27
clone_size: NA
j_call: TRBJ1-1
cdr3_length: 15
cdr3_aa: CASSPLPQGVAEAFF
cdr3_nt: TGTGCCAGCAGTCCGTTGCCGCAGGGGGTCGCTGAAGCTTTCTTT

d_call: NA
v_call: TRBV6-5
clone_size: few
j_call: TRBJ2-1
cdr3_length: 14
cdr3_aa: CASSDGQPYNEQFF
cdr3_nt: TGTGCCAGCAGTGACGGACAGCCCTACAATGAGCAGTTCTTC

d_call: TRBD1
v_call: TRBV9
clone_size: NA
j_call: TRBJ1-2
cdr3_length: 13
cdr3_aa: CASSVGTGTGYTF
cdr3_nt: TGTGCCAGCAGCGTGGGGACAGGGACTGGCTACACCTTC

d_call: TRBD1
v_call: TRBV28
clone_size: few
j_call: TRBJ1-5
cdr3_length: 15
cdr3_aa: CASSLRQGQNQPQHF
cdr3_nt: TGTGCCAGCAGTTTACGACAGGGGCAAAATCAGCCCCAGCATTTT

d_call: TRBD2
v_call: TRBV6-1
clone_size: few
j_call: TRBJ2-7
cdr3_length: 15
cdr3_aa: CASSETLAGVDEQYF
cdr3_nt: TGTGCCAGCAGCGAGACTCTAGCGGGAGTCGACGAGCAGTACTTC

d_call: TRBD1
v_call: TRBV28
clone_size: NA
j_call: TRBJ2-4
cdr3_length: 13
cdr3_aa: CAARQGAKNIQYF
cdr3_nt: TGTGCCGCACGACAGGGGGCCAAAAACATTCAGTACTTC

d_call: NA
v_call: TRBV14
clone_size: NA
j_call: TRBJ2-7
cdr3_length: 15
cdr3_aa: CASSPGTSFRNEQYF
cdr3_nt: TGTGCCAGCAGCCCCGGGACTTCCTTTCGCAACGAGCAGTACTTC

d_call: TRBD2
v_call: TRBV4-1
clone_size: NA
j_call: TRBJ2-7
cdr3_length: 16
cdr3_aa: CASSQGAAGTSYEQYF
cdr3_nt: TGCGCCAGCAGCCAAGGAGCAGCGGGGACCTCCTACGAGCAGTACTTC

d_call: NA
v_call: TRBV21-1
clone_size: NA
j_call: TRBJ1-5
cdr3_length: 18
cdr3_aa: CASRGGDLDRGFNQPQHF
cdr3_nt: TGTGCCAGCAGGGGGGGGGACTTGGACAGGGGGTTTAATCAGCCCCAGCATTTT

d_call: TRBD1
v_call: TRBV5-5
clone_size: once
j_call: TRBJ2-2
cdr3_length: 16
cdr3_aa: CASSGGTGSVPGELFF
cdr3_nt: TGTGCCAGCAGCGGGGGGACAGGGAGCGTTCCCGGGGAGCTGTTTTTT

d_call: TRBD1
v_call: TRBV19
clone_size: NA
j_call: TRBJ1-1
cdr3_length: 15
cdr3_aa: CASSPDGQGNTEAFF
cdr3_nt: TGTGCCAGTAGTCCCGACGGACAGGGAAACACTGAAGCTTTCTTT